This T cell receptor (beta chain) originates from a study of tissue T cells after allogeneic stem cell transplantation. Overall study findings and caveats: Which tissue TCRs were alloreactive or antigen-specific was not determined. Some clones might be persisting host cells. TCR repertoires tracked anatomic similarity, regardless of disease or transplant status. Shared clones across patients were few; motif clustering revealed tissue-specific shared signatures.

Details on this clone: No antigen is known for it.

This CDR3 region has 14 residues. Trimming stripped 2 bases from V and 4 bases from J, with 10 bases between. From germline, CDR1 is SGHRS and CDR2 YFSETQ. Only in-frame clones appear in the TCRdb table, and some are missing; sequencing was by immunoSEQ multiplex PCR. The sample comprises some 25,000 clones, 73% of which are singletons, and around 7.2% rests with the top ten. The chain recombines TRBV5-1 with TRBJ1-5; tentatively, D is TRBD1 (6 bases). The clonotype comes from a female donor over 55 with lung cancer. Material: tissue from the ileum, obtained at autopsy. CDR3 sequence: CASSLGGGNQPQHF. The CDR3 DNA reads as TGCGCCAGCAGCTTAGGGGGGGGGAATCAGCCCCAGCATTTT. Filled out from reference TRBV5-1 and TRBJ1-5, the complete variable domain reads KAGVTQTPRYLIKTRGQQVTLSCSPISGHRSVSWYQQTPGQGLQFLFEYFSETQRNKGNFPGRFSGRQFSNSRSEMNVSTLELGDSALYLCASSLGGGNQPQHFGDGTRLSIL.